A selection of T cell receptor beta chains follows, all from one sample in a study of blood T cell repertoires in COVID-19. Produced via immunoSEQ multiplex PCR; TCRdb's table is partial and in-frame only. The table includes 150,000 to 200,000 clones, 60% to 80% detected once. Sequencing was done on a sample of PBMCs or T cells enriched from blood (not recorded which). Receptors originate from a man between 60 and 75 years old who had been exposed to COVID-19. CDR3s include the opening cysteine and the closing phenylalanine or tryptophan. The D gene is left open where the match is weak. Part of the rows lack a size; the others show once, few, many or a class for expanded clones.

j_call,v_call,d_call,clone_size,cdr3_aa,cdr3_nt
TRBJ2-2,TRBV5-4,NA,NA,CASSRGQNTGELFF,TGTGCCAGCAGCAGAGGACAGAACACTGGGGAGCTGTTTTTT
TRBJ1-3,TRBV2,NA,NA,CATKRDRLSGNTIYF,TGTGCCACAAAACGCGACAGACTCTCTGGAAACACCATATATTTT
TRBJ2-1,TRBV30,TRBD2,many,CAWSVLAGGGNEQFF,TGTGCCTGGAGTGTACTAGCGGGAGGAGGGAATGAGCAGTTCTTC
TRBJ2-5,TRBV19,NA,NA,CASMGGTKAETQYF,TGTGCCAGTATGGGGGGGACAAAGGCCGAGACCCAGTACTTC
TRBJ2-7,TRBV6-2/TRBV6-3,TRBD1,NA,CASSQFRTGAYEQYF,TGTGCCAGCAGCCAATTCCGGACAGGCGCATACGAGCAGTACTTC
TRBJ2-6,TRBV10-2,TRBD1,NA,CASDPTGAASSGANVLTF,TGCGCCAGCGACCCGACAGGGGCAGCCTCCTCTGGGGCCAACGTCCTGACTTTC
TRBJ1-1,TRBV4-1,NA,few,CASGRVGPLVEAFF,TGCGCCAGCGGCAGGGTCGGTCCGTTGGTGGAAGCTTTCTTT
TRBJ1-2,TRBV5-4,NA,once,CASRYYRDPYGYTF,TGTGCCAGCAGGTATTACAGGGATCCCTATGGCTACACCTTC
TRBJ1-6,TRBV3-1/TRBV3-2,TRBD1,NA,CASSPLQGQGRGDSPLHF,TGTGCCAGCAGCCCGCTCCAGGGACAGGGGAGAGGTGATTCACCCCTCCACTTT
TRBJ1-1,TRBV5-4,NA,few,CASSLKRNTEAFF,TGTGCCAGCAGCTTGAAGAGGAACACTGAAGCTTTCTTT
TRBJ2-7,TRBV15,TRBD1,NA,CATSRGTGAYEQYF,TGTGCCACCAGCAGAGGGACAGGGGCCTACGAGCAGTACTTC
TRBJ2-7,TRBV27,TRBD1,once,CASSLSNRGSAYYEQYF,TGTGCCAGCAGTCTATCAAACAGGGGGTCGGCCTACTACGAGCAGTACTTC
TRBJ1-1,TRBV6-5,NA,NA,CASSLGLLNTEAFF,TGTGCCAGCAGTCTGGGACTCTTAAACACTGAAGCTTTCTTT
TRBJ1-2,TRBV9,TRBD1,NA,CASSVVAGGRGYTF,TGTGCCAGCAGCGTAGTCGCAGGGGGCCGCGGCTACACCTTC
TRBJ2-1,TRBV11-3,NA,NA,CASSLATGGVNEQFF,TGTGCCAGCAGCTTAGCCACAGGGGGGGTCAATGAGCAGTTCTTC
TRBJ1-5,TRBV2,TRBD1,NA,CASMAQGVDNQPQHF,TGTGCCAGCATGGCCCAGGGGGTTGACAATCAGCCCCAGCATTTT
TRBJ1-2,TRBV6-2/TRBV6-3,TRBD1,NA,CASSSHNTGGEYGYTF,TGTGCCAGCAGTTCCCACAACACAGGGGGAGAGTATGGCTACACCTTC
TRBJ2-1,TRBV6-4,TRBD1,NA,CASSPGQGDYNEQFF,TGTGCCAGCAGCCCGGGACAGGGGGATTACAATGAGCAGTTCTTC